These 25 T cell receptor delta chains originate from one sample sequenced in a study of gamma-delta T cells after stem cell transplantation. TCRdb re-processed the RT-PCR reads via CATT. The table has some 12,000 delta-chain clones, 1.3% seen once; the top ten hold about 9.4%. Sequenced input: gamma-delta T cells. All receptors come from a human donor. It is not recorded whose cells these are; they may come from a transplant donor.

Remarks on this clone: Just one base apart from a much larger clone, this may be a read error. The same CDR3 also results from other DNA sequences found in this sample. This sequence joins TRDV2 and TRDJ1; unclear D gene. The CDR3 length is 14 residues. CDR1 is GEAIGNYY, CDR2 EKD, per germline. The V end was cut by 5 bases, the J end by 1 base, with 13 bases between. The CDR3 bases are TGTGCCTGTGCCGCCCTTTCCGGCACCGATAAACTCATCTTT. This gives the protein CACAALSGTDKLIF.

This clone has a handful of counts. A read error is possible here, since a much larger clone lies one base away. Here the CDR3 reads CACDSTGGLAWDTRQMFF. The CDR3 coding sequence is TGTGCCTGTGACAGTACTGGGGGCCTCGCCTGGGACACCCGACAGATGTTTTTC. The J gene is TRDJ3, the V gene TRDV2; 8 nucleotides match TRDD3. Germline V lookup: CDR1 GEAIGNYY, CDR2 EKD. CDR3 size: 18 residues. V shed 2 bases, J shed 2 bases, and the junction held 7 bases outside the gene matches.

The chain combines TRDV2 with TRDJ1; 13 bases are a match to TRDD3. This CDR3 contains 19 residues. V lost 7 bases, J lost 3 bases, and 19 bases stayed unmatched. Germline V gene sequence: CDR1 GEAIGNYY, CDR2 EKD. CDR3 sequence (DNA): TGTGCCTGCATACCTCTGGCCTTACTGGGGGATACGGGATCCGATAAACTCATCTTT. Protein product: CACIPLALLGDTGSDKLIF.

This clone was seen only a few times. TCRdb's protein for this DNA is that of a much larger clone and differs from the translation at residue 11, likely a read error; the protein shown is the DNA translation. V and J are TRDV2 and TRDJ1; 9 positions match TRDD3. The CDR3 sequence is 18 residues long. The junction had 12 bases not matched to a gene; V was cut back by 1 base and J by 1 base. Germline V lookup: CDR1 GEAIGNYY, CDR2 EKD. The CDR3 loop reads CACDTLAILGDPTDKLIF. Here the CDR3 DNA reads TGTGCCTGTGACACGCTCGCTATACTGGGGGACCCCACCGATAAACTCATCTTT.

Of note for this clone: With a far larger clone one base away, a read error is the likely cause. The same CDR3 also results from other DNA sequences found in this sample. The chain uses TRDV2 and TRDJ1; D uncertain. Germline loops: CDR1 GEAIGNYY, CDR2 EKD. CDR3 length: 15 residues. In DNA, the CDR3 is TGTGCCTGCGACACGTTAGGGGTTTCGACCGATAAACTCATCTTT. This encodes CACDTLGVSTDKLIF.

As for this clone: This DNA's translation differs at residue 7 from TCRdb's protein, which comes from a much larger clone; a read error is likely, and the protein shown is translated from the DNA. J is TRDJ1 and V is TRDV2; TRDD3 is a possible D gene (6 bases). Germline values: CDR1 GEAIGNYY, CDR2 EKD. The CDR3 length is 15 residues. Trimming removed 1 base from V and 5 bases from J, with 16 bases in between. The CDR3 loop is CACDTLRDNSDKLIF. The CDR3 nucleotides are TGTGCCTGTGACACACTGAGGGATAACTCAGATAAACTCATCTTT.

This clone has more than one count but fewer than ten. The TCRdb protein, from a much larger clone, departs from this DNA's translation at residue 3, likely by read error; the protein shown derives from the DNA. The chain uses TRDV2 and TRDJ1, with 7 bases matching TRDD3. CDR3 length: 15 amino acids. Germline lookup yields CDR1 GEAIGNYY and CDR2 EKD. In nucleotides, the CDR3 is TGTGCCCGTGACATGCTGGGGGTAAGGACCGATAAACTCATCTTT. This codes for CARDMLGVRTDKLIF.

The rearrangement uses TRDV2 and TRDJ1, with 12 bases matching TRDD3. Germline CDR1 is GEAIGNYY and CDR2 is EKD. The CDR3 totals 16 residues. V shed 4 bases and J 1 base; nucleotides not matched to a gene: 6. The CDR3 DNA reads TGTGCCTGTGATGACCTGGGGGATACGCGCACCGATAAACTCATCTTT. This sequence encodes CACDDLGDTRTDKLIF.

Comment on this clone: This DNA's translation differs at residue 13 from TCRdb's protein, which comes from a much larger clone; a read error is likely, and the protein shown is translated from the DNA. This chain joins TRDV2 and TRDJ1, with TRDD3 identical over 9 bases. The CDR3 runs to 18 residues. Germline loops: CDR1 GEAIGNYY, CDR2 EKD. V lost 3 bases, J lost 3 bases, and 16 bases stayed unmatched. The CDR3 bases are TGTGCCTGTGACCCTCTCTACCACCCACTGGGGGACGCCGATAAACTCATCTTT. It translates to CACDPLYHPLGDADKLIF.

This clone is labeled as medium-sized. The same CDR3 is also encoded by other DNA sequences in this sample. The J gene is TRDJ3, the V gene TRDV2, with 11 bases lining up with TRDD3. Germline V gene lookup returns CDR1 GEAIGNYY and CDR2 EKD. The CDR3 is 20 residues long. V gave up 0 bases and J gave up 2 bases; unmatched junction bases: 8. The CDR3 DNA reads as TGTGCCTGTGACACCGGTTTATTACTGGGGGATACCTGGGACACCCGACAGATGTTTTTC. It encodes CACDTGLLLGDTWDTRQMFF.

In the case of this clone: A read error may account for a junction end that differs from germline. CDR3 DNA: TGTGCCTGTGCCACCCTGCTGGGGGATACGCGCACCGATAAACTCATCTTT. This sequence encodes CACATLLGDTRTDKLIF. The genes are TRDV2 and TRDJ1; 12 bases fit TRDD3. The CDR3 has 17 amino acids. From germline, CDR1 is GEAIGNYY and CDR2 EKD.

As to this clone: A read error may be the cause here, since a much bigger clone is one base away. The chain links TRDV2 to TRDJ1; TRDD3 matches at 7 bases. CDR3 size: 24 residues. With 0 bases clipped from V and 0 bases from J, the junction kept 30 bases outside the gene matches. CDR1 is GEAIGNYY, CDR2 EKD, per germline. The CDR3, as DNA: TGTGCCTGTGACACCGTCCCCAATTCCTCCGGGGGATTCGCGCTGACCCAATACACCGATAAACTCATCTTT. It specifies CACDTVPNSSGGFALTQYTDKLIF.

By share, this clone ranks as medium-sized (0.01 to 0.1%). This specimen includes other DNA sequences encoding the same CDR3. The rearrangement joins TRDV2 to TRDJ1, with 10 bases aligning to TRDD3. Germline V gene sequence: CDR1 GEAIGNYY, CDR2 EKD. The CDR3 has 18 amino acids. J lost 0 bases, V lost 1 base, and 10 bases had no gene match. CDR3 DNA: TGTGCCTGTGACACACCGTACGGGGGGATACGCGACACCGATAAACTCATCTTT. Residues: CACDTPYGGIRDTDKLIF.

The chain carries TRDV2 and TRDJ3; 10 bases fit TRDD3. The CDR3 is made up of 17 amino acids. Germline-derived CDR1 and CDR2 are GEAIGNYY and EKD. The V gene end was trimmed by 3 bases and the J gene end by 7 bases; junction bases not matched to a gene: 8. Here the CDR3 reads CACDPVLGDSDTRQMFF. CDR3 bases: TGTGCCTGTGACCCAGTACTGGGGGATTCTGACACCCGACAGATGTTTTTC.

Details on this clone: A clone one base away is much larger, so this may be a read error. This rearrangement joins TRDV2 to TRDJ1, with 7 nucleotides matching TRDD3. The trim removed 5 bases at V and 5 bases at J, leaving 16 bases unmatched. CDR1 is GEAIGNYY and CDR2 is EKD in the germline V gene. The CDR3 totals 16 residues. In nucleotides, the CDR3 is TGTGCCTGTGTAGGGATGGGGGACCCTCCGCGGGATAAACTCATCTTT. The encoded protein is CACVGMGDPPRDKLIF.

The gene calls are TRDV2 and TRDJ1; 10 nucleotides line up with TRDD3. Germline assignment: CDR1 GEAIGNYY and CDR2 EKD. This CDR3 spans 17 amino acids. V shed 3 bases, J shed 1 base, and the junction held 10 bases outside the gene matches. CDR3 sequence: CACDDLLGDRGTDKLIF. CDR3 coding DNA: TGTGCCTGTGACGACCTGCTGGGGGATAGGGGCACCGATAAACTCATCTTT.

The genes are TRDV2 and TRDJ3; 13 nucleotides line up with TRDD3. This CDR3 has 19 amino acids. J gave up 4 bases and V 3 bases, and 8 bases lay outside the gene matches. The germline V gene has CDR1 GEAIGNYY and CDR2 EKD. This CDR3 reads CACDPVLGDTRWDTRQMFF. The CDR3 region has the DNA TGTGCCTGTGACCCTGTACTGGGGGATACGCGGTGGGACACCCGACAGATGTTTTTC.

This clone was seen a handful of times. It is likely a read error: a sequence one base away is far more abundant. Other DNA sequences within the sample encode an identical CDR3. V and J are TRDV2 and TRDJ1; 7 positions agree with TRDD3. This CDR3 region has 16 residues. The J segment lost 5 bases and the V segment lost 3 bases, leaving 14 bases of the junction unmatched. The V gene's germline CDR1 is GEAIGNYY and CDR2 EKD. The CDR3 DNA sequence: TGTGCCTGTGACGAGGTACTGGGGATTCCGGGGGATAAACTCATCTTT. Translated: CACDEVLGIPGDKLIF.

A word on this clone: The TCRdb protein comes from a much larger clone and disagrees with this DNA's translation at residue 18, likely due to a read error; the protein given here is derived from the DNA. The chain uses TRDV2 and TRDJ1; TRDD3 matches at 7 bases. In germline, CDR1 is GEAIGNYY, CDR2 EKD. The CDR3 runs to 19 residues. The CDR3 nucleotides are TGTGCCTGTGACGGTCTTGGGGGGCTGGGGGCCCCGTACACCGATAAACTCACCTTT. Translation gives CACDGLGGLGAPYTDKLTF.

This chain joins TRDV2 and TRDJ1; 13 bases line up with TRDD3. This CDR3 contains 19 residues. Germline V gives CDR1 GEAIGNYY, CDR2 EKD. V lost 1 base and J lost 1; bases outside the gene matches: 11. CDR3 nucleotides: TGTGCCTGTGACACGGTACTGGGGGATACGCTGGGTATCACCGATAAACTCATCTTT. This codes for CACDTVLGDTLGITDKLIF.

This clone was detected a few times. A far larger clone is one base from this, pointing to a likely read error. Distinct nucleotide sequences in the sample also encode this CDR3. This chain uses TRDV2 with TRDJ1; D may be TRDD1 (6 bases). Looked up from germline, CDR1 is GEAIGNYY and CDR2 is EKD. The CDR3 spans 15 residues. CDR3 DNA sequence: TGCGCCTGTGACTCAATAGTTGGACAGCCCGATAAACTCATCTTT. This translates into CACDSIVGQPDKLIF.

This clone was observed many times. This chain links TRDV2 with TRDJ3; 9 bases fit TRDD3. V lost 1 base, J lost 0 bases, and 12 bases stayed unmatched. The CDR3 is 21 residues long. Germline loops: CDR1 GEAIGNYY, CDR2 EKD. Here the CDR3 reads CACDTGTGGAVSSWDTRQMFF. The CDR3, as DNA: TGTGCCTGTGACACTGGTACTGGGGGAGCTGTCAGCTCCTGGGACACCCGACAGATGTTTTTC.

This clone was seen a few times. The protein in TCRdb stems from a much larger clone and differs at residue 4 from this DNA's translation, likely a read error; here the protein is translated from the DNA. This rearrangement joins TRDV2 to TRDJ1, with 9 nucleotides matching TRDD3. This CDR3 has 16 amino acids. Trimming at V came to 5 bases and at J to 1 base, leaving 10 bases not matched to a gene. Germline CDR1 reads GEAIGNYY; CDR2 reads EKD. The CDR3 region has the DNA TGTGCCTGTGGCCCGCTGGGGGATTTGGCCACCGATAAACTCATCTTT. This encodes CACGPLGDLATDKLIF.

As regards this clone: With a much larger clone just one base away, this may be a read error. The same CDR3 is also encoded by other DNA sequences in this sample. This rearrangement joins TRDV2 to TRDJ1, with D tentatively TRDD3 (5 bases). CDR3 size: 14 residues. Germline values: CDR1 GEAIGNYY, CDR2 EKD. CDR3 amino acids: CACDTLVAGSKLIF. The CDR3 DNA reads TGCGCCTGTGACACCCTCGTAGCTGGGTCTAAACTCATCTTT.

As for this clone: For this DNA, TCRdb reports the protein of a much larger clone, which diverges at residue 11, most likely from a read error; the protein presented here is translated directly from the DNA. The chain is built from TRDV2 and TRDJ1, with 11 positions matching TRDD3. Germline CDR1 GEAIGNYY, CDR2 EKD. The CDR3 has 15 amino acids. In nucleotides, the CDR3 is TGTGCCTGTTCACCACTGGGGGATAGGTCCGAAAAACTCATCTTT. Protein: CACSPLGDRSEKLIF.